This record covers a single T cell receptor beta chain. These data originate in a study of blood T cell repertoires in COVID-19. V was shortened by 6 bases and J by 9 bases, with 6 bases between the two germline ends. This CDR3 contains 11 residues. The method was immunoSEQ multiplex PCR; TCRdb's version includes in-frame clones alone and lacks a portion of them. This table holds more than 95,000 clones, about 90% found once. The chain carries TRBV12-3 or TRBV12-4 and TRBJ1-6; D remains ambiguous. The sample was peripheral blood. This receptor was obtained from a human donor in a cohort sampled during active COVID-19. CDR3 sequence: CASSIGSPLHF. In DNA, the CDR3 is TGTGCCAGCAGCATCGGTTCACCCCTCCACTTT.